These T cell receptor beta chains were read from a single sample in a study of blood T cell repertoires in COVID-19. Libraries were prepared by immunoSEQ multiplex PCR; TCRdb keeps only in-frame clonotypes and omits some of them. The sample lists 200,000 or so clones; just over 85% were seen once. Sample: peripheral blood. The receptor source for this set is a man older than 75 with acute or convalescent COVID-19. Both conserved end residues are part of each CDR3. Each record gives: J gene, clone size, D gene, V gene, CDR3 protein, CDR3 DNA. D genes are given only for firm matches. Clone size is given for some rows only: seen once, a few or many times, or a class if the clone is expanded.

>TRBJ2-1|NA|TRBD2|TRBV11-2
CASSLRRTSNEQFF
TGTGCCAGCAGCTTACGTAGGACTAGCAATGAGCAGTTCTTC
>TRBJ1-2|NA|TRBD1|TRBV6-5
CASSGQGGDGYTF
TGTGCCAGCAGCGGACAGGGGGGCGACGGCTACACCTTC
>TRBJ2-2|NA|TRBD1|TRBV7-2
CASSLDRGRTTGELFF
TGTGCCAGCAGCTTGGACAGGGGGCGGACCACCGGGGAGCTGTTTTTT
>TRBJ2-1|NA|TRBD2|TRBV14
CASSLLAGAGEQFF
TGTGCCAGCAGCCTGCTAGCGGGAGCTGGTGAGCAGTTCTTC
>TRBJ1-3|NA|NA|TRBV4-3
CASSQDPGSGNTIYF
TGCGCCAGCAGCCAAGACCCCGGGTCCGGAAACACCATATATTTT
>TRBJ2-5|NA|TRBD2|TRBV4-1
CASSQGISGSTQETQYF
TGCGCCAGCAGCCAAGGTATTAGCGGGAGTACTCAAGAGACCCAGTACTTC
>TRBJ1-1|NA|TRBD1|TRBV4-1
CASSQGRTGPMNTEAFF
TGCGCCAGCAGCCAAGGGAGGACAGGGCCCATGAACACTGAAGCTTTCTTT
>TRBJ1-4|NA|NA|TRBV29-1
CSVATGIQEKLFF
TGCAGCGTCGCTACAGGGATCCAAGAAAAACTGTTTTTT
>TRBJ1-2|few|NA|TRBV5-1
CASSLRDGLVNYGYTF
TGCGCCAGCAGCCTAAGGGACGGACTAGTTAACTATGGCTACACCTTC
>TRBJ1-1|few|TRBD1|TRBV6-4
CASSSDIRGQAFF
TGTGCCAGCAGTTCCGATATTAGGGGGCAGGCTTTCTTT
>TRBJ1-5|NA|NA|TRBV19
CASSGSSYSNQPQHF
TGTGCCAGTAGCGGGTCAAGCTATAGCAATCAGCCCCAGCATTTT
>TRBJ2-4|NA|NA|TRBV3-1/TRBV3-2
CASSQVGQGNIQYF
TGTGCCAGCAGCCAAGTTGGCCAGGGGAACATTCAGTACTTC
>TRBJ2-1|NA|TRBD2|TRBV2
CASSGLTSGSNEQFF
TGTGCCAGCAGTGGCCTGACTAGCGGGAGCAATGAGCAGTTCTTC
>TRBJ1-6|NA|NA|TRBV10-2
CASSDNRHSSRF
TGCGCCAGCAGTGATAACCGCCACTCAAGTCGGTTT
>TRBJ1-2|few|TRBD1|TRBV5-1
CASSLGAGQGAAANYGYTF
TGCGCCAGCAGCTTGGGAGCGGGACAGGGGGCGGCGGCTAACTATGGCTACACCTTC
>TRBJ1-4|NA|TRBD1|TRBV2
CASSRQGSLSELFF
TGTGCCAGCAGTCGACAGGGATCGTTGTCGGAACTGTTTTTT
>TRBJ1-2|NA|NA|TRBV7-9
CASSSRTANYGYTF
TGTGCCAGCAGCAGCCGGACAGCTAACTATGGCTACACCTTC
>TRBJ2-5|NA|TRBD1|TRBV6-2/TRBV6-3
CASSYLDRVGETQYF
TGTGCCAGCAGTTACTTGGACAGGGTGGGGGAGACCCAGTACTTC
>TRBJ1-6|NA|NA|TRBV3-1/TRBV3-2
CASSQAAGTSNSPLHF
TGTGCCAGCAGCCAAGCGGCAGGGACAAGTAATTCACCCCTCCACTTT
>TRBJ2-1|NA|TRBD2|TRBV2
CASNGGVAGGEQFF
TGTGCCAGCAACGGGGGGGTCGCGGGCGGAGAGCAGTTCTTC
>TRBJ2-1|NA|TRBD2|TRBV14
CASSQSGSFYNEQFF
TGTGCCAGCAGCCAAAGCGGGAGTTTTTACAATGAGCAGTTCTTC
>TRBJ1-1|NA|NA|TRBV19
CASSTGAGRVNTEAFF
TGTGCCAGTAGTACCGGGGCAGGGAGGGTGAACACTGAAGCTTTCTTT
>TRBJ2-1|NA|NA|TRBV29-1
CSVEELANSYNEQFF
TGCAGCGTTGAAGAACTAGCCAACTCCTACAATGAGCAGTTCTTC
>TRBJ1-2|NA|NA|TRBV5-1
CASSLSAGNYGYTF
TGCGCCAGCAGCTTGTCGGCAGGGAACTATGGCTACACCTTC
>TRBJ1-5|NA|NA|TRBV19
CASSTPIVAGHQPQHF
TGTGCCAGTAGTACCCCAATCGTTGCAGGTCATCAGCCCCAGCATTTT
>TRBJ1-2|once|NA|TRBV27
CASSRGVASYGYTF
TGTGCCAGCAGCCGCGGTGTAGCCTCCTATGGCTACACCTTC
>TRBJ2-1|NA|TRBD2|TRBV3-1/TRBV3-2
CASSQGTSGASSYNEQFF
TGTGCCAGCAGCCAAGGGACTAGCGGGGCGAGCTCCTACAATGAGCAGTTCTTC
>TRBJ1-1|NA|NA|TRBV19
CASSINGAGTEAFF
TGTGCCAGTAGTATAAATGGGGCAGGGACTGAAGCTTTCTTT
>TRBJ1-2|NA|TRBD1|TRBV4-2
CASSQGAGGYGYTF
TGTGCCAGCAGCCAAGGGGCAGGGGGCTATGGCTACACCTTC
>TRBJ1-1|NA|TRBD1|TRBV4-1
CASSQVSTGPTLNTEAFF
TGCGCCAGCAGCCAAGTCTCGACAGGGCCTACCTTGAACACTGAAGCTTTCTTT
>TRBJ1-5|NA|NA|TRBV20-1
CSASLSNQPQHF
TGCAGTGCTAGTCTTTCTAATCAGCCCCAGCATTTT
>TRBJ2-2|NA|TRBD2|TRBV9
CASGTSGISGELFF
TGTGCCAGCGGGACTAGCGGGATATCCGGGGAGCTGTTTTTT
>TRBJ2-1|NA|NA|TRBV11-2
CASSSQILARSYNEQFF
TGTGCCAGCAGCTCCCAAATTTTAGCGCGTAGCTACAATGAGCAGTTCTTC
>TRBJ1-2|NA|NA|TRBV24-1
CATRATGQNYGYTF
TGTGCCACCAGGGCGACAGGACAAAACTATGGCTACACCTTC
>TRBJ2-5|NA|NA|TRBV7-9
CASSLPGEETQYF
TGTGCCAGCAGCTTGCCCGGGGAAGAGACCCAGTACTTC
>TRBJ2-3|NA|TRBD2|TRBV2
CASSTREPDTQYF
TGTGCCAGCAGCACGCGGGAGCCAGATACGCAGTATTTT
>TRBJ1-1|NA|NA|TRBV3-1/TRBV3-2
CASSQDWGGTEAFF
TGTGCCAGCAGCCAAGATTGGGGGGGCACTGAAGCTTTCTTT
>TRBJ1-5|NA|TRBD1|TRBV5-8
CASSSGQGDSNQPQHF
TGTGCCAGCAGCTCGGGACAGGGGGATAGCAATCAGCCCCAGCATTTT
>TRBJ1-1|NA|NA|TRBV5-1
CASSRQILGGTEAFF
TGCGCCAGCAGCCGCCAAATACTGGGGGGCACTGAAGCTTTCTTT
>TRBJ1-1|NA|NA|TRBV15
CATSRARQGHTEAFF
TGTGCCACCAGCAGAGCTCGGCAGGGGCACACTGAAGCTTTCTTT
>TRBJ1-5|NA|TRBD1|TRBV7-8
CASSQNTGQGDQPQHF
TGTGCCAGCAGCCAAAATACGGGACAGGGGGATCAGCCCCAGCATTTT
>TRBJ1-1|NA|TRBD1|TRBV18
CASSYKTGGEAFF
TGTGCCAGCTCCTACAAAACAGGGGGCGAAGCTTTCTTT
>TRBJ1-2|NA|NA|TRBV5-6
CASSLGSSRVTNYGYTF
TGTGCCAGCAGCTTGGGGTCCTCCAGGGTAACTAACTATGGCTACACCTTC
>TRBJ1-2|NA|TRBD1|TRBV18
CASSPDRFNYGYTF
TGTGCCAGCTCACCGGACAGGTTTAACTATGGCTACACCTTC
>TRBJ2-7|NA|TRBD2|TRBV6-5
CASTPGTSGTYEQYF
TGTGCCAGTACCCCGGGGACTAGCGGGACCTACGAGCAGTACTTC
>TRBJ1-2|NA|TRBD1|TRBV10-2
CASREAGTANLNGYTF
TGCGCCAGCAGAGAAGCCGGGACAGCTAATTTAAATGGCTACACCTTC
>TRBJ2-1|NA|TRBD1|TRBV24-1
CATSALGQGEQFF
TGTGCCACCAGTGCACTAGGACAGGGGGAGCAGTTCTTC
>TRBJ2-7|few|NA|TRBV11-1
CASSLSSQGSYEQYF
TGTGCCAGCAGCTTATCGAGTCAGGGGAGTTACGAGCAGTACTTC
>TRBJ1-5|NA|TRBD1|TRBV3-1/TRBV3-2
CASSQGTGAQPQHF
TGTGCCAGCAGCCAAGGAACAGGGGCACAGCCCCAGCATTTT
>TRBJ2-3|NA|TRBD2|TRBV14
CASSQGWASGSTDTQYF
TGTGCCAGCAGCCAAGGCTGGGCTAGCGGGAGCACAGATACGCAGTATTTT
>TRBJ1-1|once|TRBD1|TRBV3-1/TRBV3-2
CASSFHRGRGEAFF
TGTGCCAGCAGCTTCCACAGGGGGCGAGGTGAAGCTTTCTTT
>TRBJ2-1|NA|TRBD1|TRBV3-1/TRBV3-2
CASSRIQGKEQFF
TGTGCCAGCAGCCGAATACAGGGGAAAGAGCAGTTCTTC
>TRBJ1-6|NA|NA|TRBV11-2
CASSKWGRIGSPLHF
TGTGCCAGCAGCAAGTGGGGGCGCATAGGGTCACCCCTCCACTTT
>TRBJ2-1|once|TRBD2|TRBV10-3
CAISELPIWTSTSYNEQFF
TGTGCCATCAGTGAGTTACCGATATGGACTAGTACCTCCTACAATGAGCAGTTCTTC
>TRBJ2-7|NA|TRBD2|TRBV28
CASSPPGGLAGGSSYEQYF
TGTGCCAGCAGTCCGCCTGGGGGACTAGCGGGAGGGAGCTCCTACGAGCAGTACTTC
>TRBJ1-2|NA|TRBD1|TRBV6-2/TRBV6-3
CASSSGQPNYGYTF
TGTGCCAGCAGTTCGGGACAGCCTAACTATGGCTACACCTTC
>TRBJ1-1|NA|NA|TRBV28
CASSLGLLTEAFF
TGTGCCAGCAGTTTGGGGCTGCTCACTGAAGCTTTCTTT
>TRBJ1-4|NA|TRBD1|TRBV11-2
CASSLVGTGVTNEKLFF
TGTGCCAGCAGCTTAGTCGGGACAGGGGTAACTAATGAAAAACTGTTTTTT